Listed below are T cell receptor beta chains from one sample, sequenced in a study of blood T cell repertoires in COVID-19. The table came from immunoSEQ multiplex PCR; TCRdb's copy has only in-frame clones and leaves some out. The data contain about 50,000 clones, 81% of them singletons. The specimen was peripheral blood. The receptors shown here come from a woman of 80 years or more with COVID-19, enrolled during active disease. Each CDR3 is given with its conserved first and last residue. The D gene is left open where the match is weak. Size is stated for part of the rows, as once, few or many counts, or as a class when the clone is expanded.

V gene: TRBV15
CDR3 length: 16
D gene: .
clone size: .
J gene: TRBJ2-7
CDR3 protein: CATSRGSGGNSYEQYF
CDR3 DNA: TGTGCCACCAGCAGGGGATCTGGCGGGAACTCCTACGAGCAGTACTTC

V gene: TRBV25-1
CDR3 length: 15
D gene: .
clone size: .
J gene: TRBJ2-1
CDR3 protein: CASTQGGRSRAQQFF
CDR3 DNA: TGTGCCAGCACCCAAGGGGGTCGAAGCCGAGCCCAGCAGTTCTTC

V gene: TRBV6-1
CDR3 length: 16
D gene: .
clone size: once
J gene: TRBJ2-7
CDR3 protein: CASSVSDRSMAYEQYF
CDR3 DNA: TGTGCCAGCAGTGTATCCGACAGGTCGATGGCCTACGAGCAGTACTTC

V gene: TRBV11-2
CDR3 length: 16
D gene: .
clone size: .
J gene: TRBJ1-5
CDR3 protein: CASSPGTWLSNQPQHF
CDR3 DNA: TGTGCCAGCAGCCCTGGCACGTGGCTTAGCAATCAGCCCCAGCATTTT

V gene: TRBV5-1
CDR3 length: 14
D gene: TRBD2
clone size: .
J gene: TRBJ2-3
CDR3 protein: CASSNGTRSDTQYF
CDR3 DNA: TGCGCCAGCAGCAACGGGACTAGGTCAGATACGCAGTATTTT

V gene: TRBV14
CDR3 length: 11
D gene: .
clone size: few
J gene: TRBJ1-2
CDR3 protein: CASSNNYGYTF
CDR3 DNA: TGTGCCAGCTCTAACAACTATGGCTACACCTTC

V gene: TRBV7-2
CDR3 length: 14
D gene: .
clone size: .
J gene: TRBJ1-1
CDR3 protein: CASSPPQRYTEAFF
CDR3 DNA: TGTGCCAGCAGCCCACCCCAGAGGTACACTGAAGCTTTCTTT

V gene: TRBV6-2/TRBV6-3
CDR3 length: 14
D gene: TRBD1
clone size: .
J gene: TRBJ2-5
CDR3 protein: CASSYKDRADAQYF
CDR3 DNA: TGTGCCAGCAGTTATAAAGACAGGGCGGATGCCCAGTACTTC

V gene: TRBV9
CDR3 length: 14
D gene: TRBD1
clone size: .
J gene: TRBJ2-7
CDR3 protein: CASSIGQGEDEQYF
CDR3 DNA: TGTGCCAGCAGCATTGGACAGGGGGAAGACGAGCAGTACTTC

V gene: TRBV6-2/TRBV6-3
CDR3 length: 14
D gene: .
clone size: .
J gene: TRBJ2-7
CDR3 protein: CASSPRQDTYEQYF
CDR3 DNA: TGTGCCAGCAGCCCCCGACAGGACACCTACGAGCAGTACTTC

V gene: TRBV2
CDR3 length: 12
D gene: .
clone size: .
J gene: TRBJ2-7
CDR3 protein: CASSWDIYEQYF
CDR3 DNA: TGTGCCAGCAGTTGGGACATCTACGAGCAGTACTTC

V gene: TRBV30
CDR3 length: 13
D gene: .
clone size: .
J gene: TRBJ1-3
CDR3 protein: CAWARDSGNTIYF
CDR3 DNA: TGTGCCTGGGCCAGGGATTCTGGAAACACCATATATTTT

V gene: TRBV6-5
CDR3 length: 14
D gene: .
clone size: .
J gene: TRBJ2-3
CDR3 protein: CASSYSMDTDTQYF
CDR3 DNA: TGTGCCAGCAGTTACTCGATGGACACTGATACGCAGTATTTT

V gene: TRBV7-2
CDR3 length: 15
D gene: TRBD2
clone size: .
J gene: TRBJ2-7
CDR3 protein: CASSLGSGRAYEQYF
CDR3 DNA: TGTGCCAGCAGCTTAGGGAGCGGGAGGGCCTACGAGCAGTACTTC

V gene: TRBV6-5
CDR3 length: 15
D gene: .
clone size: once
J gene: TRBJ1-2
CDR3 protein: CASTPSGVKNYGYTF
CDR3 DNA: TGTGCCAGCACCCCCTCGGGGGTAAAAAACTATGGCTACACCTTC

V gene: TRBV7-9
CDR3 length: 11
D gene: .
clone size: .
J gene: TRBJ2-7
CDR3 protein: CASTTAGEQYF
CDR3 DNA: TGTGCCAGCACAACCGCGGGCGAGCAGTACTTC

V gene: TRBV20-1
CDR3 length: 10
D gene: TRBD1
clone size: .
J gene: TRBJ1-2
CDR3 protein: CIQGGYGYTF
CDR3 DNA: TGCATACAGGGGGGCTATGGCTACACCTTC

V gene: TRBV19
CDR3 length: 15
D gene: TRBD1
clone size: once
J gene: TRBJ1-5
CDR3 protein: CASSIVGQAGQPQHF
CDR3 DNA: TGTGCCAGTAGTATAGTAGGACAGGCAGGACAGCCCCAGCATTTT

V gene: TRBV27
CDR3 length: 16
D gene: TRBD2
clone size: once
J gene: TRBJ2-5
CDR3 protein: CASSLYASGTQETQYF
CDR3 DNA: TGTGCCAGCAGTTTATACGCTAGCGGAACCCAAGAGACCCAGTACTTC

V gene: TRBV6-4
CDR3 length: 14
D gene: .
clone size: once
J gene: TRBJ2-3
CDR3 protein: CASSEGRFTDTQYF
CDR3 DNA: TGTGCCAGCAGTGAGGGGCGTTTCACAGATACGCAGTATTTT

V gene: TRBV3-1/TRBV3-2
CDR3 length: 14
D gene: TRBD2
clone size: many
J gene: TRBJ2-1
CDR3 protein: CASRTSGRPNEQFF
CDR3 DNA: TGTGCCAGTCGGACTAGCGGGAGACCCAATGAGCAGTTCTTC

V gene: TRBV18
CDR3 length: 15
D gene: .
clone size: .
J gene: TRBJ1-1
CDR3 protein: CASSPYDSGNTEAFF
CDR3 DNA: TGTGCCAGCTCACCTTATGACAGTGGGAACACTGAAGCTTTCTTT

V gene: TRBV3-1/TRBV3-2
CDR3 length: 15
D gene: .
clone size: once
J gene: TRBJ2-5
CDR3 protein: CASSQDPQPPGAQYF
CDR3 DNA: TGTGCCAGCAGCCAAGATCCCCAGCCACCCGGGGCCCAGTACTTC

V gene: TRBV6-5
CDR3 length: 15
D gene: TRBD2
clone size: .
J gene: TRBJ2-2
CDR3 protein: CASRRTSGNTGELFF
CDR3 DNA: TGTGCCAGCAGAAGGACTAGCGGAAACACCGGGGAGCTGTTTTTT

V gene: TRBV30
CDR3 length: 15
D gene: TRBD1
clone size: .
J gene: TRBJ1-4
CDR3 protein: CAWSATDRAAEKLFF
CDR3 DNA: TGTGCCTGGAGTGCCACCGACAGGGCCGCTGAAAAACTGTTTTTT

V gene: TRBV29-1
CDR3 length: 12
D gene: TRBD2
clone size: .
J gene: TRBJ2-7
CDR3 protein: CSVEVTSGVRYF
CDR3 DNA: TGCAGCGTTGAGGTGACTAGCGGGGTGCGGTACTTC

V gene: TRBV5-1
CDR3 length: 14
D gene: .
clone size: .
J gene: TRBJ1-2
CDR3 protein: CASSSRTANYGYTF
CDR3 DNA: TGCGCCAGCAGCTCCCGGACAGCTAACTATGGCTACACCTTC

V gene: TRBV19
CDR3 length: 16
D gene: TRBD2
clone size: .
J gene: TRBJ2-7
CDR3 protein: CASSIDSGLAGTEQYF
CDR3 DNA: TGTGCCAGTAGTATAGACTCTGGACTAGCGGGAACCGAGCAGTACTTC

V gene: TRBV9
CDR3 length: 15
D gene: TRBD2
clone size: .
J gene: TRBJ2-5
CDR3 protein: CASSETSGSQETQYF
CDR3 DNA: TGTGCCAGCAGCGAGACTAGCGGGAGCCAAGAGACCCAGTACTTC

V gene: TRBV2
CDR3 length: 14
D gene: .
clone size: .
J gene: TRBJ2-3
CDR3 protein: CASRKGTSTDTQYF
CDR3 DNA: TGTGCCAGCAGGAAGGGGACAAGCACAGATACGCAGTATTTT

V gene: TRBV5-1
CDR3 length: 19
D gene: TRBD2
clone size: .
J gene: TRBJ2-1
CDR3 protein: CASSLTGGARLAGYNEQFF
CDR3 DNA: TGCGCCAGCAGCTTGACAGGGGGCGCGCGACTAGCGGGGTACAATGAGCAGTTCTTC

V gene: TRBV3-1/TRBV3-2
CDR3 length: 16
D gene: TRBD2
clone size: once
J gene: TRBJ2-7
CDR3 protein: CASSQASGTSQYEQYF
CDR3 DNA: TGTGCCAGCAGCCAGGCCTCCGGGACTAGTCAGTACGAGCAGTACTTC

V gene: TRBV28
CDR3 length: 15
D gene: TRBD1
clone size: .
J gene: TRBJ1-3
CDR3 protein: CATGTGGASGNTIYF
CDR3 DNA: TGTGCCACCGGGACAGGGGGGGCCTCTGGAAACACCATATATTTT

V gene: TRBV2
CDR3 length: 16
D gene: TRBD1
clone size: .
J gene: TRBJ1-2
CDR3 protein: CASRRVKDRGDYGYTF
CDR3 DNA: TGTGCCAGCAGGAGGGTTAAGGACAGGGGCGACTATGGCTACACCTTC

V gene: TRBV14
CDR3 length: 15
D gene: TRBD2
clone size: .
J gene: TRBJ2-3
CDR3 protein: CASSLVAGGADTQYF
CDR3 DNA: TGTGCCAGCAGCCTTGTAGCGGGAGGGGCGGATACGCAGTATTTT

V gene: TRBV25-1
CDR3 length: 15
D gene: .
clone size: few
J gene: TRBJ2-3
CDR3 protein: CASSDPGPSTDTQYF
CDR3 DNA: TGTGCCAGCAGTGATCCAGGCCCTAGCACAGATACGCAGTATTTT

V gene: TRBV19
CDR3 length: 14
D gene: TRBD2
clone size: .
J gene: TRBJ2-3
CDR3 protein: CASRIGGTADTQYF
CDR3 DNA: TGTGCCAGTAGAATCGGGGGGACCGCAGATACGCAGTATTTT

V gene: TRBV6-6
CDR3 length: 14
D gene: TRBD1
clone size: .
J gene: TRBJ2-5
CDR3 protein: CASSWDRGLETQYF
CDR3 DNA: TGTGCCAGCAGTTGGGACAGGGGGCTAGAGACCCAGTACTTC

V gene: TRBV24-1
CDR3 length: 14
D gene: .
clone size: .
J gene: TRBJ2-3
CDR3 protein: CATSDTIAADTQYF
CDR3 DNA: TGTGCCACCAGTGATACCATAGCGGCAGATACGCAGTATTTT

V gene: TRBV19
CDR3 length: 14
D gene: .
clone size: .
J gene: TRBJ2-1
CDR3 protein: CASNGQGSYNEQFF
CDR3 DNA: TGTGCCAGTAACGGGCAGGGATCCTACAATGAGCAGTTCTTC

V gene: TRBV10-1
CDR3 length: 15
D gene: TRBD1
clone size: .
J gene: TRBJ2-2
CDR3 protein: CASRPGQGNTGELFF
CDR3 DNA: TGCGCCAGCAGACCGGGACAGGGGAACACCGGGGAGCTGTTTTTT

V gene: TRBV7-2
CDR3 length: 15
D gene: .
clone size: .
J gene: TRBJ2-4
CDR3 protein: CASSLAPAVGNIQYF
CDR3 DNA: TGTGCCAGCAGCTTAGCGCCAGCGGTGGGAAACATTCAGTACTTC

V gene: TRBV6-7
CDR3 length: 20
D gene: TRBD2
clone size: .
J gene: TRBJ2-3
CDR3 protein: CASSKWARVTTSGREDTQYF
CDR3 DNA: TGTGCCAGCAGTAAGTGGGCTCGCGTCACGACTAGCGGGAGGGAAGATACGCAGTATTTT

V gene: TRBV7-8
CDR3 length: 18
D gene: .
clone size: few
J gene: TRBJ2-3
CDR3 protein: CASSPRVIAETSTDTQYF
CDR3 DNA: TGTGCCAGCAGCCCCCGGGTTATAGCGGAGACTAGCACAGATACGCAGTATTTT

V gene: TRBV5-1
CDR3 length: 13
D gene: .
clone size: few
J gene: TRBJ1-5
CDR3 protein: CASSLEGGQPQHF
CDR3 DNA: TGCGCCAGCAGCTTGGAAGGAGGACAGCCCCAGCATTTT

V gene: TRBV7-3
CDR3 length: 16
D gene: TRBD1
clone size: .
J gene: TRBJ2-1
CDR3 protein: CASSSPDRAPYNEQFF
CDR3 DNA: TGTGCCAGCAGCTCGCCCGACAGGGCCCCCTACAATGAGCAGTTCTTC